The next 31 T cell receptor beta chains were all read from a single sample in a study of metastatic and nonmetastatic thyroid tumors. TCRdb reprocessed the PCR reads via MiXCR. In the table there are 37,000 or so clones, approximately 18% of which are singletons. Thyroid surgery took place with no prior treatment in any patient. Sequencing was performed on blood. These receptors came from a male donor with papillary thyroid cancer or a benign thyroid nodule (not recorded which). Some clones in this sample may be carry-over from other donors' samples.

This clone has ten or more counts. This chain uses TRBV7-2 with TRBJ2-7, with D unclear. V lost 1 base to trimming and J lost 4 bases, with 2 bases between them. The CDR3 extends over 11 amino acids. Germline V gives CDR1 SGHTA, CDR2 FQGNSA. Written as DNA, the CDR3 is TGTGCCAGCAGCTTAGTGTACGAGCAGTACTTC. Translating it yields CASSLVYEQYF.

This chain connects TRBV5-1 to TRBJ2-3, with 8 nucleotides matching TRBD2. Looked up from germline, CDR1 is SGHRS and CDR2 is YFSETQ. V lost 0 bases and J lost 3; bases outside the gene matches: 9. The CDR3 is 17 residues long. In nucleotides, the CDR3 is TGCGCCAGCAGCTTGGGAGTCGGGAGGGCCGGGACAGATACGCAGTATTTT. Protein sequence: CASSLGVGRAGTDTQYF.

In its sample, this clone was seen many times. The chain combines TRBV9 with TRBJ2-2; the match to TRBD1 covers 9 bases. Per germline, CDR1 SGDLS and CDR2 YYNGEE. This CDR3 contains 16 residues. The junction had 8 bases not matched to a gene; V was cut back by 4 bases and J by 4 bases. The CDR3 loop reads CASSPRTGEGTGELFF. The DNA for the CDR3 is TGTGCCAGCAGCCCCCGGACAGGGGAGGGCACCGGGGAGCTGTTTTTT.

This clone has a count of ten or more. The CDR3, as DNA: TGTGCCAGCAGCCCCCTTGGTGGGGTGGGACAGGGCCGCCGTCAGCCCCAGCATTTT. It specifies CASSPLGGVGQGRRQPQHF. The chain employs TRBV11-2 and TRBJ1-5; TRBD1 agrees at 9 bases. From germline, CDR1 is SGHAT and CDR2 FQNNGV. V was pared by 5 bases and J by 6 bases, with 20 bases of the junction left unmatched. This CDR3 has 19 amino acids.

This clone has a count of ten or more. CDR3 amino acids: CASSSPLAVGSEGTGELFF. The CDR3 nucleotides are TGTGCCAGCAGCTCTCCCCTAGCGGTAGGGAGTGAGGGCACCGGGGAGCTGTTTTTT. The V gene is TRBV7-6, the J gene TRBJ2-2; 7 bases are shared with TRBD2. Germline lookup yields CDR1 SGHVS and CDR2 FNYEAQ. The junction had 18 bases not matched to a gene; V was cut back by 4 bases and J by 4 bases. The CDR3 consists of 19 residues.

Many counts were recorded for this clone. The rearrangement links TRBV2 to TRBJ2-1, with unresolved D. The germline gives CDR1 SNHLY, CDR2 FYNNEI. The CDR3 loop spans 13 amino acids. Trimming removed 8 bases from V and 4 bases from J, with 12 bases in between. In DNA, the CDR3 is TGTGCCAGCGGGGAAACTGGATACAATGAGCAGTTCTTC. It yields the protein CASGETGYNEQFF.

This clone was found many times. The rearrangement uses TRBV10-3 and TRBJ2-7, with 10 positions matching TRBD2. The CDR3 has 15 residues. Germline V gene sequence: CDR1 ENHRY, CDR2 SYGVKD. V shed 3 bases and J 0 bases; nucleotides not matched to a gene: 2. CDR3: CAISELAGPSYEQYF. The CDR3 DNA follows: TGTGCCATCAGTGAACTAGCGGGACCCTCCTACGAGCAGTACTTC.

This clone appeared a few times. The J gene is TRBJ1-1, the V gene TRBV12-3 or TRBV12-4, with 12 positions matching TRBD1. V trimming: 5 bases; J trimming: 4 bases; junction bases outside the gene matches: 8. The CDR3 totals 16 residues. DNA of the CDR3: TGTGCCAGCAGTAACCGGGACAGGGGGCATCTCACTGAAGCTTTCTTT. Translated, it gives CASSNRDRGHLTEAFF.

This clone was seen ten or more times. The rearrangement links TRBV19 to TRBJ2-7; D gene uncertain. Per the germline V gene, CDR1 is LNHDA and CDR2 is SQIVND (reference sequence). V gave up 5 bases and J gave up 0 bases, with 17 bases separating them. The CDR3 has 16 residues. This CDR3 reads CASSPLTEPDSYEQYF. For the CDR3, the DNA is TGTGCCAGTAGTCCCTTGACCGAGCCTGACTCCTACGAGCAGTACTTC.

This clone was seen many times. The chain employs TRBV14 and TRBJ2-7; unclear D gene. Germline CDR1 reads SGHDN; CDR2 reads FVKESK. The CDR3 covers 16 residues. V lost 0 bases and J 5 bases, leaving 17 bases between the germline ends. The CDR3 here is CASSQDRNPLYDEQYF. The CDR3 bases are TGTGCCAGCAGCCAAGATCGCAACCCATTATACGACGAGCAGTACTTC.

This rearrangement joins TRBV9 to TRBJ1-5; D gene ambiguous. V was trimmed by 0 bases and J by 3 bases, leaving 7 bases between them. Per the germline V gene, CDR1 is SGDLS and CDR2 is YYNGEE. The CDR3 totals 14 residues. The CDR3 DNA reads TGTGCCAGCAGCGTAGGGGGAGACAATCAGCCCCAGCATTTT. It is translated as CASSVGGDNQPQHF.

This clone was counted a single time. The chain recombines TRBV7-6 with TRBJ2-7, with unresolved D. The V end lost 1 base, the J end lost 0 bases, and 10 bases lay between the germline ends. The germline CDR1 and CDR2 sequences are SGHVS and FNYEAQ. The CDR3 runs to 15 residues. The CDR3 is CASSLGQIYSYEQYF. CDR3 DNA: TGTGCCAGCAGCTTAGGGCAGATCTACTCCTACGAGCAGTACTTC.

Ten or more counts support this clone. Additional DNA sequences in this sample encode the identical CDR3. The CDR3 spells CASSFTSGRNEQFF. The CDR3 DNA follows: TGCGCCAGCAGCTTTACTAGCGGTCGCAATGAGCAGTTCTTC. The chain employs TRBV5-1 and TRBJ2-1; 8 bases map to TRBD2. Germline lookup yields CDR1 SGHRS and CDR2 YFSETQ. J gave up 6 bases and V 2 bases, and 4 bases lay outside the gene matches. The CDR3 consists of 14 residues.

This clone was detected ten times or more. This rearrangement joins TRBV7-9 to TRBJ2-7, with D perhaps TRBD1 (5 bases). There are 15 residues in the CDR3. Germline CDR1 and CDR2: SEHNR and FQNEAQ (reference sequence). V lost 1 base and J 0 bases, leaving 10 bases between the germline ends. The CDR3 protein is CASSLVGRDSYEQYF. The CDR3 DNA follows: TGTGCCAGCAGCTTAGTTGGCAGGGACTCCTACGAGCAGTACTTC.

This clone has a count of ten or more. This chain connects TRBV2 to TRBJ2-5; 12 bases line up with TRBD2. Germline loops: CDR1 SNHLY, CDR2 FYNNEI. V gave up 7 bases and J gave up 1 base; unmatched junction bases: 7. The CDR3 is made up of 16 amino acids. DNA of the CDR3: TGTGCCAGCATACCCCAGACTAGCGGGAGCCAAGAGACCCAGTACTTC. Translation gives CASIPQTSGSQETQYF.

This clone has a single count. This chain uses TRBV11-1 with TRBJ2-5; D possibly corresponds to TRBD1 (5 bases). Germline loops: CDR1 SGHAT, CDR2 FQDESV (reference sequence). The CDR3 covers 14 residues. The V end lost 2 bases, the J end lost 3 bases, and 10 bases lay between the germline ends. The CDR3 reads CASSLMGPEETQYF. The CDR3 DNA follows: TGTGCCAGCAGCTTAATGGGGCCCGAAGAGACCCAGTACTTC.

This clone was observed many times. V gene TRBV20-1 combines with J gene TRBJ1-5; maybe TRBD1 (5 bases). Trimming stripped 3 bases from V and 3 bases from J, with 9 bases between. The germline V gene encodes CDR1 DFQATT and CDR2 SNEGSKA (reference sequence). The CDR3 extends over 13 amino acids. Written as DNA, the CDR3 is TGCAGTGCTAGCCGGGACCCCAATCAGCCCCAGCATTTT. Its translation is CSASRDPNQPQHF.

In its sample, this clone was seen many times. This rearrangement joins TRBV6-6 to TRBJ2-3; 7 bases match TRBD2. The CDR3 runs to 16 residues. Per germline, CDR1 MNHNY and CDR2 SVGAGI (reference sequence). Trimming took 2 bases from V and 2 from J; bases not matched to a gene: 7. Here the CDR3 reads CASSYESGGNTDTQYF. CDR3 in DNA: TGTGCCAGCAGTTACGAGTCGGGAGGCAACACAGATACGCAGTATTTT.

This clone has just a few counts. V is TRBV6-2 or TRBV6-3 and J is TRBJ2-3; D is unclear. CDR1 is MNHEY, CDR2 SVGEGT, per germline. The CDR3 is made up of 12 amino acids. V was pared by 4 bases and J by 2 bases, with 4 bases between. The CDR3 nucleotides are TGTGCCAGCAGTTCGGACACAGATACGCAGTATTTT. Encoded protein: CASSSDTDTQYF.

This clone was counted between two and nine times. The rearrangement joins TRBV12-3 or TRBV12-4 to TRBJ2-7; TRBD2 agrees at 7 bases. The CDR3 covers 16 residues. V was clipped by 3 bases and J by 5 bases; unmatched bases: 13. The DNA for the CDR3 is TGTGCCAGCAGTTTTCGCCTAGGACTAGAAGGGGACGAGCAGTACTTC. Translating it yields CASSFRLGLEGDEQYF.

The table lists this clone with many counts. This chain joins TRBV29-1 and TRBJ1-1, with D possibly being TRBD1 (5 bases). Germline V gene sequence: CDR1 SQVTM, CDR2 ANQGSEA. With 7 bases removed from V and 4 bases from J, the gap between germline ends came to 13 bases. The CDR3 is made up of 12 amino acids. CDR3 nucleotides: TGCAGCGGGTGGGACCTTGGCACTGAAGCTTTCTTT. This translates into CSGWDLGTEAFF.

The chain couples TRBV20-1 to TRBJ2-5, with 7 nucleotides matching TRBD2. Germline lookup yields CDR1 DFQATT and CDR2 SNEGSKA (reference sequence). Trimming took 2 bases from V and 3 from J; bases not matched to a gene: 6. The CDR3 runs to 14 residues. The CDR3 sequence is CSARLGGREETQYF. The CDR3 region has the DNA TGCAGTGCTAGATTGGGAGGGCGGGAAGAGACCCAGTACTTC.

V usage is TRBV6-1 and J usage is TRBJ2-1; TRBD2 might be the D (6 bases). Deletions cut 10 bases from V and 3 bases from J, with 16 bases between. Germline CDR1 is MNHNS and CDR2 is SASEGT. The length of the CDR3 is 14 residues. CDR3: CATLALSGYNEQFF. CDR3 nucleotide sequence: TGTGCCACTCTAGCGTTATCCGGCTACAATGAGCAGTTCTTC.

This clone has a count of ten or more. V is TRBV7-8 and J is TRBJ1-1; 8 bases match TRBD1. Trimming took 3 bases from V and 4 from J; bases not matched to a gene: 4. The V gene's germline CDR1 is SGHVS and CDR2 FQNEAQ. The CDR3 has 14 amino acids. This chain's CDR3 is CASSFRGLGTEAFF. CDR3 nucleotide sequence: TGTGCCAGCAGCTTCAGGGGGCTTGGCACTGAAGCTTTCTTT.

This clone turned up a few times. The chain links TRBV12-3 or TRBV12-4 to TRBJ1-2, with 7 bases identical to TRBD1. This CDR3 spans 15 amino acids. V was pared by 4 bases and J by 7 bases, with 12 bases of the junction left unmatched. CDR3 DNA sequence: TGTGCCAGCAGTTGGGGCCCTGGACAGGTTGGTGGCTACACCTTC. Protein: CASSWGPGQVGGYTF.

V and J are TRBV13 and TRBJ2-7; weak D call: TRBD2 (5 bases). The CDR3 is 17 amino acids. Looked up from germline, CDR1 is PRHDT and CDR2 is FYEKMQ (reference sequence). The V gene lost 0 bases and the J gene lost 2 bases, with 17 bases spanning the gap. CDR3 protein: CASSLGGWGDPTYEQYF. CDR3 coding DNA: TGTGCCAGCAGCTTAGGGGGGTGGGGAGACCCTACCTACGAGCAGTACTTC.

This clone was recorded a few times. The chain has TRBV6-1 and TRBJ2-1; 12 nucleotides match TRBD2. Per the germline V gene, CDR1 is MNHNS and CDR2 is SASEGT. This CDR3 region has 15 residues. J gave up 4 bases and V 2 bases, and 0 bases lay outside the gene matches. For the CDR3, the DNA is TGTGCCAGCAGTGAACTAGCGGGAGGGTACAATGAGCAGTTCTTC. Translated: CASSELAGGYNEQFF.

The chain joins TRBV18 to TRBJ2-2; no clear D gene. Germline values: CDR1 KGHSH, CDR2 LQKENI. CDR3 length: 14 amino acids. The V gene lost 3 bases and the J gene lost 2 bases, with 7 bases spanning the gap. The CDR3 coding sequence is TGTGCCAGCTCACCCCCCATTAACACCGGGGAGCTGTTTTTT. Its translation: CASSPPINTGELFF.

This chain connects TRBV30 to TRBJ1-5; 8 nucleotides agree with TRBD1. J was trimmed by 6 bases and V by 2 bases; bases with no gene match: 6. Germline V gene data show CDR1 as GTSNPN and CDR2 as SVGIG (reference sequence). The CDR3 loop spans 14 amino acids. In DNA, the CDR3 is TGTGCCTGGAGTCCAGGGGGCGCGGGTCAGCCCCAGCATTTT. This gives the protein CAWSPGGAGQPQHF. Supplemented by reference TRBV30 and TRBJ1-5, the full variable domain reads SQTIHQWPATLVQPVGSPLSLECTVEGTSNPNLYWYRQAAGRGLQLLFYSVGIGQISSEVPQNLSASRPQDRQFILSSKKLLLSDSGFYLCAWSPGGAGQPQHFGDGTRLSIL.

This clone was seen ten or more times. The chain carries TRBV7-6 and TRBJ2-6, with D possibly matching TRBD1 (6 bases). V dropped 5 bases and J dropped 4 bases, with 12 bases sitting between them. The germline V gene has CDR1 SGHVS and CDR2 FNYEAQ. The CDR3 loop spans 15 amino acids. In nucleotides, the CDR3 is TGTGCCAGCAGCGCCACAGGGTTCGGGGCCAACGTCCTGACTTTC. It translates to CASSATGFGANVLTF.

The genes are TRBV11-2 and TRBJ1-1; weak D call: TRBD1 (5 bases). Germline CDR1 is SGHAT and CDR2 is FQNNGV. The V end was cut by 6 bases, the J end by 5 bases, with 13 bases between. The CDR3 covers 13 residues. The CDR3 region is CASRLGGATEAFF. CDR3 DNA: TGTGCCAGCAGGTTGGGGGGAGCGACTGAAGCTTTCTTT.